The 18 T cell receptor beta chains listed next were all sequenced from one sample in a study of T cell responses to AZD1222 COVID-19 vaccine. TCRdb's table, derived via immunoSEQ multiplex PCR, lists solely in-frame clones and lacks some. The sample includes under 200,000 clones, about 92% of them seen just once. The sequencing here drew on peripheral blood, taken 28 days after the second AZD1222 dose. These receptors all stem from an adult who received the AZD1222 COVID-19 vaccine.

The chain uses TRBV27 and TRBJ1-2; 7 bases align to TRBD1. CDR3 length equals 17 residues. The germline V gene encodes CDR1 MNHEY and CDR2 SMNVEV (reference sequence). V lost 4 bases and J lost 3; bases outside the gene matches: 14. CDR3: CASSSDRDSLPYYGYTF. The DNA for the CDR3 is TGTGCCAGCAGTTCGGACCGGGACAGCCTCCCCTACTATGGCTACACCTTC.

A few counts support this clone. The V and J genes are TRBV9 and TRBJ1-2; unclear D gene. The germline CDR1 and CDR2 sequences are SGDLS and YYNGEE. The CDR3 length is 12 residues. V dropped 0 bases and J dropped 8 bases, with 8 bases sitting between them. In DNA form, the CDR3 reads TGTGCCAGCAGCGTAGCATGGCGGGGCTACACCTTC. Protein product: CASSVAWRGYTF.

The chain carries TRBV7-2 and TRBJ2-5; 7 bases map to TRBD2. The CDR3 length is 14 residues. Germline CDR1 is SGHTA and CDR2 is FQGNSA. The V gene end was trimmed by 2 bases and the J gene end by 4 bases; junction bases not matched to a gene: 4. The CDR3 DNA sequence: TGTGCCAGCAGCTTACGAGCGGGAAGAGAGACCCAGTACTTC. This translates into CASSLRAGRETQYF.

The chain carries TRBV24-1 and TRBJ2-3, with D perhaps TRBD2 (5 bases). This CDR3 comprises 14 residues. V lost 2 bases and J lost 4, with 9 bases in between. Germline CDR1 is KGHDR and CDR2 is SFDVKD. The CDR3 coding sequence is TGTGCCACCAGTGATTCCTTCGGGGCAGATACGCAGTATTTT. Translated, it gives CATSDSFGADTQYF.

The V and J genes are TRBV6-1 and TRBJ2-7, with D tentatively TRBD1 (5 bases). Germline CDR1 reads MNHNS; CDR2 reads SASEGT. The CDR3 extends over 13 amino acids. V shed 0 bases and J shed 9 bases, with 12 bases lying between them. CDR3 sequence: CASSEAGRAGQYF. In nucleotides, the CDR3 is TGTGCCAGCAGTGAAGCGGGCAGGGCCGGGCAGTACTTC.

This clone was seen only once. The V and J genes are TRBV5-4 and TRBJ2-2; D is ambiguous. Trimming took off 0 bases at V and 4 bases at J, with 10 bases between the two ends. This CDR3 has 15 residues. CDR1 is SGHNT, CDR2 YYREEE, per germline (reference sequence). In DNA, the CDR3 is TGTGCCAGCAGCTTGGCACAGTCGGTCACCGGGGAGCTGTTTTTT. This sequence encodes CASSLAQSVTGELFF.

CDR3 residues: CASSFSHGRQETQYF. The CDR3 bases are TGTGCCAGCAGCTTTTCCCACGGTCGGCAAGAGACCCAGTACTTC. The chain uses TRBV5-5 and TRBJ2-5; D remains unclear. V lost 2 bases and J 2 bases, leaving 13 bases between the germline ends. The CDR3 totals 15 residues. Germline CDR1 is SGHKS and CDR2 is YYEKEE (reference sequence). The entire variable domain, with the rest obtained from reference TRBV5-5 and TRBJ2-5, is as follows: DAGVTQSPTHLIKTRGQQVTLRCSPISGHKSVSWYQQVLGQGPQFIFQYYEKEERGRGNFPDRFSARQFPNYSSELNVNALLLGDSALYLCASSFSHGRQETQYFGPGTRLLVL.

This clone was counted between two and nine times. The J gene is TRBJ2-7, the V gene TRBV7-9; possibly TRBD1 for D (6 bases). Germline V gene sequence: CDR1 SEHNR, CDR2 FQNEAQ (reference sequence). Trimming stripped 1 base from V and 2 bases from J, with 18 bases between. This CDR3 spans 17 amino acids. In DNA form, the CDR3 reads TGTGCCAGCAGCTTAGGTTCGACAGGAGAATACCCCTACGAGCAGTACTTC. Residues: CASSLGSTGEYPYEQYF. The full variable domain, rest sourced from reference TRBV7-9 and TRBJ2-7, is DTGVSQNPRHKITKRGQNVTFRCDPISEHNRLYWYRQTLGQGPEFLTYFQNEAQLEKSRLLSDRFSAERPKGSFSTLEIQRTEQGDSAMYLCASSLGSTGEYPYEQYFGPGTRLTVT.

The V call is TRBV28, the J call TRBJ1-2, with D perhaps TRBD1 (5 bases). Germline V gene data show CDR1 as MDHEN and CDR2 as SYDVKM. The V and J ends lost 6 bases and 4 bases respectively, with 15 bases between them. This CDR3 is 14 amino acids long. CDR3 sequence: CASRTGTETYGYTF. CDR3 DNA: TGTGCCAGCAGGACCGGGACGGAGACCTATGGCTACACCTTC.

This chain joins TRBV7-9 and TRBJ1-2; D is possibly TRBD1 (5 bases). Trimming cost V 1 base and J 4 bases, with 22 bases left between them. Germline values: CDR1 SEHNR, CDR2 FQNEAQ (reference sequence). This CDR3 is 18 amino acids long. DNA for the CDR3: TGTGCCAGCAGCTTAGTAGGGGCAGACTTCGGGAGTGGCTATGGCTACACCTTC. It specifies CASSLVGADFGSGYGYTF.

The chain combines TRBV5-6 with TRBJ2-2; D is undetermined. Germline V lookup: CDR1 SGHDT, CDR2 YYEEEE. Trimming removed 0 bases at V and 9 bases at J, with 12 bases between. The CDR3 covers 14 residues. The CDR3 sequence: CASSLGGPPRELFF. CDR3 bases: TGTGCCAGCAGCTTGGGAGGCCCTCCCCGGGAGCTGTTTTTT. Looking up the rest from reference TRBV5-6 and TRBJ2-2 gives the full variable domain: DAGVTQSPTHLIKTRGQQVTLRCSPKSGHDTVSWYQQALGQGPQFIFQYYEEEERQRGNFPDRFSGHQFPNYSSELNVNALLLGDSALYLCASSLGGPPRELFFGEGSRLTVL.

This chain joins TRBV11-2 and TRBJ1-3; 8 nucleotides agree with TRBD1. V was clipped by 6 bases and J by 3 bases; unmatched bases: 4. In germline, CDR1 is SGHAT, CDR2 FQNNGV. The CDR3 consists of 14 residues. CDR3 in amino acids: CASRGTGVGNTIYF. The CDR3, as DNA: TGTGCCAGCAGGGGGACAGGTGTTGGAAACACCATATATTTT.

The genes are TRBV28 and TRBJ1-1; D is unclear. The CDR3 extends over 11 amino acids. Per the germline V gene, CDR1 is MDHEN and CDR2 is SYDVKM. The germline V and J ends were trimmed by 6 bases and 3 bases, with 5 bases remaining between them. The CDR3, as DNA: TGTGCCAGCAGGAAATACACTGAAGCTTTCTTT. Translation: CASRKYTEAFF. Full variable domain (remainder filled in from reference TRBV28 and TRBJ1-1): DVKVTQSSRYLVKRTGEKVFLECVQDMDHENMFWYRQDPGLGLRLIYFSYDVKMKEKGDIPEGYSVSREKKERFSLILESASTNQTSMYLCASRKYTEAFFGQGTRLTVV.

This sequence joins TRBV2 and TRBJ1-1, with TRBD1 identical over 10 bases. After removal of 4 bases from V and 5 bases from J, the junction contained 4 bases not matched to a gene. The CDR3 is 14 amino acids. Looked up from germline, CDR1 is SNHLY and CDR2 is FYNNEI. The DNA for the CDR3 is TGTGCCAGCAGTGCTTGGGACAGGGGAACTGAAGCTTTCTTT. It translates to CASSAWDRGTEAFF.

The chain recombines TRBV7-8 with TRBJ1-4; D is perhaps TRBD1 (6 bases). The V and J ends lost 5 bases and 6 bases respectively, with 16 bases between them. Germline V gene data show CDR1 as SGHVS and CDR2 as FQNEAQ. This CDR3 region has 15 residues. CDR3 nucleotide sequence: TGTGCCAGCAGCAAACCGGACAGCTCGTATGAAAAACTGTTTTTT. Its protein product is CASSKPDSSYEKLFF.

The genes are TRBV19 and TRBJ1-5, with D unresolved. The CDR3 consists of 15 residues. Germline loops: CDR1 LNHDA, CDR2 SQIVND (reference sequence). V was shortened by 1 base and J by 0 bases, with 7 bases between the two germline ends. This CDR3 is CASSIVGNSNQPQHF. The CDR3 DNA reads as TGTGCCAGTAGTATAGTGGGGAATAGCAATCAGCCCCAGCATTTT. The full variable domain, in which reference TRBV19 and TRBJ1-5 provide the parts outside the CDR3, is DGGITQSPKYLFRKEGQNVTLSCEQNLNHDAMYWYRQDPGQGLRLIYYSQIVNDFQKGDIAEGYSVSREKKESFPLTVTSAQKNPTAFYLCASSIVGNSNQPQHFGDGTRLSIL.

V and J are TRBV7-2 and TRBJ1-3; D not resolved. V lost 1 base to trimming and J lost 7 bases, with 14 bases between them. The CDR3 is made up of 15 amino acids. Germline V gene data show CDR1 as SGHTA and CDR2 as FQGNSA. CDR3 sequence: CASSLEWTLGNTIYF. The CDR3 DNA follows: TGTGCCAGCAGCTTAGAGTGGACCCTCGGGAACACCATATATTTT.

The rearrangement links TRBV5-6 to TRBJ2-7, with 9 nucleotides matching TRBD2. The CDR3 has 15 amino acids. The V gene's germline CDR1 is SGHDT and CDR2 YYEEEE. With V trimmed by 0 bases and J by 1 base, 2 bases remained unmatched. As DNA, the CDR3 is TGTGCCAGCAGCTTGGGGACTAGCGTTTCCTACGAGCAGTACTTC. Residues: CASSLGTSVSYEQYF.